The clone carrying this T cell receptor (beta chain) was counted many times. Germline V lookup: CDR1 SNHLY, CDR2 FYNNEI. CDR3 length: 11 residues. Trimming took off 6 bases at V and 3 bases at J, with 5 bases between the two ends. The sample is drawn from a study of T-cell reconstitution after alpha-beta-depleted transplantation in children. Unique molecular identifiers were incorporated when the TCRbeta library was constructed. Each CDR3 protein gets one entry after TCRdb re-called the PCR reads with MiXCR. The sample lists roughly 220,000 distinct CDR3 sequences, approximately 12% occurring once. This sample comprised PBMCs from the stem cell graft donor, obtained from the stem cell graft. V and J are TRBV2 and TRBJ2-5; no clear D. The source of this sequence is a human donor who donated a stem cell graft to a child with acute lymphoblastic leukemia. The CDR3 spells CASSSEETQYF. As DNA, the CDR3 is TGTGCCAGCAGCTCAGAAGAGACCCAGTACTTC.